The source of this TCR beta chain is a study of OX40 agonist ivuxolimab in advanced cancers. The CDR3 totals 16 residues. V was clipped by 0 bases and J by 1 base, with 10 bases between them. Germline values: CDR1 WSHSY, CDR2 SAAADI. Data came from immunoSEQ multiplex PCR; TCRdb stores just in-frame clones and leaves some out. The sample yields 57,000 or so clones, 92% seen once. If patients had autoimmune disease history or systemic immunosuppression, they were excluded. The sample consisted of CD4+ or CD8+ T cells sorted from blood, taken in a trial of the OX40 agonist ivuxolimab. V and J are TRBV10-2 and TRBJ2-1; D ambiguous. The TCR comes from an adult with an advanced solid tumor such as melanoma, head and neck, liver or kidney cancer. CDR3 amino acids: CASSESGLGSYNEQFF. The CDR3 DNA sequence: TGCGCCAGCAGTGAGTCGGGCCTAGGGTCCTACAATGAGCAGTTCTTC.